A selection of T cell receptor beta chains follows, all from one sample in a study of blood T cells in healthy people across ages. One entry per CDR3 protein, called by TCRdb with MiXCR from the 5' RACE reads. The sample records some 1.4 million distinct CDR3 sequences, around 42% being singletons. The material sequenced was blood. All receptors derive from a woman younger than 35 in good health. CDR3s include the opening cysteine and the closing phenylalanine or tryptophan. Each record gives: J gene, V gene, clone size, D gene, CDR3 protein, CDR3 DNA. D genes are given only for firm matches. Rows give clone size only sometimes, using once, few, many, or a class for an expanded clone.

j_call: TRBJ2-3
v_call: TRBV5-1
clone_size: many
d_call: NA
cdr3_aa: CASSFSGTTDTQYF
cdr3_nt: TGCGCCAGCAGCTTTTCGGGGACCACAGATACGCAGTATTTT

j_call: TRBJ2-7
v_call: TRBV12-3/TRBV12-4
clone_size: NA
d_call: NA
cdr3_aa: CASSRVGAGLYEQYF
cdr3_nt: TGTGCCAGCAGCCGGGTGGGAGCGGGCCTTTACGAGCAGTACTTC

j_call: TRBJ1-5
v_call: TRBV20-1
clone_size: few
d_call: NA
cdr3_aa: CSARDTRDQPQHF
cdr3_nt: TGCAGTGCTAGAGATACCAGGGATCAGCCCCAGCATTTT

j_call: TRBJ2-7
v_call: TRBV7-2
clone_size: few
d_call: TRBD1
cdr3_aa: CASSPRVRGQGYEQYF
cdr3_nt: TGTGCCAGCAGCCCTCGAGTTAGAGGACAGGGCTACGAGCAGTACTTC

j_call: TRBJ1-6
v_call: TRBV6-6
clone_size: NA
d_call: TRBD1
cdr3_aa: CASSQGAGNSPLHF
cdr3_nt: TGTGCCAGCTCGCAGGGGGCAGGGAATTCACCCCTCCACTTT

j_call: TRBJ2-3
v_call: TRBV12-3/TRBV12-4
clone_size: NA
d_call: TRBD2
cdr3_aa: CASTIGGGRTDTQYF
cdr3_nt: TGTGCCAGCACAATCGGGGGGGGACGCACAGATACGCAGTATTTT

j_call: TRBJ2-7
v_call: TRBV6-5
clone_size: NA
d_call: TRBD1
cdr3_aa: CASRSPRQGYMQYF
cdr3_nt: TGTGCCAGCAGAAGCCCCCGACAGGGATATATGCAGTACTTC

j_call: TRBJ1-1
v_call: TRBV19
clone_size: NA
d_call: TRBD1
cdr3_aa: CASSIDGTAKAFF
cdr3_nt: TGTGCCAGTAGTATAGACGGGACAGCTAAAGCTTTCTTT

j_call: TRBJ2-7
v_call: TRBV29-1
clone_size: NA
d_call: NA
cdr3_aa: CSVEFRGTSSYEQYF
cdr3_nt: TGCAGCGTTGAATTTAGGGGGACATCGTCCTACGAGCAGTACTTC

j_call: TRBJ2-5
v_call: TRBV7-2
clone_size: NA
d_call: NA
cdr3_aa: CASSSSSGGETQYF
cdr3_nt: TGTGCCAGCAGCAGTTCCTCCGGGGGAGAGACCCAGTACTTC

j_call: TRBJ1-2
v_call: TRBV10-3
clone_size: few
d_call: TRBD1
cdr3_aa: CAIRGSTGGHGYTF
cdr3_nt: TGTGCCATCAGGGGTTCGACAGGGGGCCATGGCTACACCTTC

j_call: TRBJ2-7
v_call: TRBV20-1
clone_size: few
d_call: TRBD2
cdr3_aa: CSAAGTSGSGEQYF
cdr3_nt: TGCAGTGCTGCCGGGACTAGCGGGAGCGGGGAGCAGTACTTC

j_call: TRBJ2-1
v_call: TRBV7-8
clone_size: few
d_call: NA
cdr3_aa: CASRPSTGGTFNEQFF
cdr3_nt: TGTGCCAGCAGACCTTCAACTGGGGGGACCTTCAATGAGCAGTTCTTC

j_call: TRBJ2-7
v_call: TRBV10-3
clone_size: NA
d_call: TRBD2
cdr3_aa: CAISGSSGRNEQYF
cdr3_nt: TGTGCCATCAGTGGAAGTAGCGGGAGAAACGAGCAGTACTTC

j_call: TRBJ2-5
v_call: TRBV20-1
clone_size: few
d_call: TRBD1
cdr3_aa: CSARDPQQGRGETQYF
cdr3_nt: TGCAGTGCTAGAGATCCCCAACAGGGGAGAGGCGAGACCCAGTACTTC

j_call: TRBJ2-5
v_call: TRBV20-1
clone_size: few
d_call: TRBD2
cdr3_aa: CSASDLRAGQETQYF
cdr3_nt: TGCAGTGCTAGCGACCTAAGAGCGGGACAAGAGACCCAGTACTTC

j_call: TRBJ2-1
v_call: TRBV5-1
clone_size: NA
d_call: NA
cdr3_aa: CASSIPHELPVTGYEQFF
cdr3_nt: TGCGCCAGCAGCATCCCCCACGAGCTCCCCGTCACTGGCTACGAGCAGTTCTTC